This TCR beta chain was identified in a study of cytomegalovirus exposure and HLA in healthy donors (TCRdb year 2017). General notes on the study: A later analysis indicated that the 120 validation repertoires were generated on the platform also employed for the 700 or so repertoires of the first cohort. Besides the first cohort of more than 650 subjects, a separate validation cohort made up of roughly 120 different subjects was used. The study aimed to test whether cataloging public T cell receptors could reveal signatures of past pathogen exposure. To predict cytomegalovirus infection status, the study combined high-throughput TCR immunosequencing, statistical association of individual TCRs with disease status, and machine learning. The study at large found these results: A later analysis had no HLA typing for the validation cohort, so co-occurrence there was scored across all 120 or so repertoires. Subsequent analysis determined that TCRs grouped into clusters in the first cohort also showed a tendency toward co-occurrence across the roughly 120 validation repertoires, and 85% to 95% of cluster scores exceeded 0. It was suggested by the authors that the approach could potentially be generalized to other disease states and immunological phenotypes. A few of the identified cytomegalovirus-associated TCR beta chains were confirmed in vitro to be specific for cytomegalovirus antigens. The study listed 150 to 200 TCR beta chains as associated with cytomegalovirus. The classifier was reported to diagnose cytomegalovirus status with high specificity and sensitivity in both the original cohort and the validation cohort. While some public TCRs were present in many individuals, most TCR sequences turned up only very rarely across donors.

Libraries were prepared through the immunoSEQ multiplex PCR assay. In the source study's methods: A statistical classification framework was developed to diagnose cytomegalovirus status using the catalog of TCR beta chain sequences. Imported from immuneACCESS, the table was reduced by TCRdb to in-frame sequences with V and J called. These copies leave out some clones; in studies compared against another copy, an unresolved V gene accounts for under half, and the cause of the remainder is not known. V and J calls and clone size are those listed in that table; D and trimming were worked out from the DNA. In this sample the table shows about 270,000 clones, around 85% of which occur a single time. The top ten clones comprise around 1% of the sample. The CDR3, cysteine through phenylalanine, is 17 amino acids long. Of the read, only the CDR3 DNA is kept; its 51 bases are in frame from base 1. The germline V gene encodes CDR1 LGHNA and CDR2 YNFKEQ. The junction carries 14 bases between V and J, which are trimmed by 0 bases and 2 bases respectively.

As for this clone: What antigen it recognizes has not been identified. Base qualities were left out, and no much larger clone turns up one base away.

Separate from the approximately 700-subject first cohort, the validation cohort of about 130 subjects was the group to which the donors belonged. This receptor was identified in a woman aged 18-35 years in good health and CMV-seronegative. Here the chain combines TRBV4-2 and TRBJ2-1; a tentative D call is TRBD2 (6 bases match). Sequenced sample: PBMCs. The CDR3 region has the sequence CASSQDRELPPYNEQFF. The DNA sequence reads TGTGCCAGCAGCCAAGATCGGGAGCTACCCCCCTACAATGAGCAGTTCTTC.